Following are 16 T cell receptor beta chains from one sample sequenced in a study of T cell repertoires in cytomegalovirus infection. No antigen has been identified for these receptors. One entry per CDR3 protein results from TCRdb running MiXCR on the reads. The sample has roughly 310,000 distinct CDR3 sequences; almost 30% are singletons. Sequenced material: cultured PBMCs, taken from culture after CMV antigen stimulation. The receptors were gathered from a human donor in good health (CMV status not recorded). Some clones in this sample may be carry-over from other donors' samples.

The genes are TRBV28 and TRBJ1-4, with TRBD1 identical over 8 bases. CDR3 length equals 18 residues. Germline lookup yields CDR1 MDHEN and CDR2 SYDVKM. V lost 6 bases and J lost 4; bases outside the gene matches: 16. The CDR3 sequence: CASSRRTGYGRVNEKLFF. CDR3 in DNA: TGTGCCAGCAGCCGCCGGACAGGGTATGGCAGGGTTAATGAAAAACTGTTTTTT.

This clonotype was detected ten times or more. V gene TRBV7-9 combines with J gene TRBJ1-1, with D perhaps matching TRBD1 (5 bases). Germline loops: CDR1 SEHNR, CDR2 FQNEAQ (reference sequence). Trimming removed 9 bases at V and 2 bases at J, with 16 bases between. This CDR3 has 14 amino acids. The CDR3 loop reads CASVRDSINTEAFF. CDR3 bases: TGTGCCAGTGTCCGGGACTCCATCAACACTGAAGCTTTCTTT.

The chain is built from TRBV29-1 and TRBJ2-7; D remains ambiguous. This CDR3 spans 12 amino acids. Per germline, CDR1 SQVTM and CDR2 ANQGSEA. The V end lost 1 base, the J end lost 1 base, and 5 bases lay between the germline ends. CDR3 amino acids: CSVEAESYEQYF. DNA of the CDR3: TGCAGCGTTGAAGCGGAATCCTACGAGCAGTACTTC.

The chain combines TRBV9 with TRBJ1-1; D is possibly TRBD1 (5 bases). Germline V lookup: CDR1 SGDLS, CDR2 YYNGEE. V lost 0 bases, J lost 4 bases, and 7 bases lay in between. The CDR3 is 13 amino acids. The CDR3 reads CASSVAGATEAFF. CDR3 DNA: TGTGCCAGCAGCGTAGCCGGGGCCACTGAAGCTTTCTTT.

V and J are TRBV24-1 and TRBJ2-2; 7 positions match TRBD1. The CDR3 contains 16 residues. The V segment lost 4 bases and the J segment 0 bases; nucleotides outside the gene matches: 4. Germline loops: CDR1 KGHDR, CDR2 SFDVKD. CDR3 sequence reads: CATSETGASNTGELFF. The CDR3 nucleotides read TGTGCCACCAGTGAAACAGGGGCCTCGAACACCGGGGAGCTGTTTTTT.

The chain recombines TRBV12-3 or TRBV12-4 with TRBJ2-7; no reliable D call. Trimming left V 3 bases short and J 2 bases short, with 8 bases between. The CDR3 spans 13 residues. In DNA, the CDR3 is TGTGCCAGCAGTTTCTCCTTTCCCTACGAGCAGTACTTC. This gives the protein CASSFSFPYEQYF.

This chain joins TRBV20-1 and TRBJ1-1; D perhaps matches TRBD1 (6 bases). V was cut by 0 bases and J by 4 bases, with 15 bases left in between. The CDR3 loop spans 15 amino acids. Germline V gene lookup returns CDR1 DFQATT and CDR2 SNEGSKA (reference sequence). CDR3 protein: CSARDKAGAGTEAFF. As DNA, the CDR3 is TGCAGTGCTAGAGATAAGGCAGGGGCGGGCACTGAAGCTTTCTTT.

This chain joins TRBV7-8 and TRBJ2-7; D is unclear. V lost 1 base and J lost 4, with 2 bases in between. CDR1 SGHVS and CDR2 FQNEAQ come from the germline V gene. The CDR3 is made up of 11 amino acids. Written as DNA, the CDR3 is TGTGCCAGCAGCTTAGATTACGAGCAGTACTTC. It encodes CASSLDYEQYF.

V usage is TRBV7-9 and J usage is TRBJ2-3; D is uncertain. The germline V gene encodes CDR1 SEHNR and CDR2 FQNEAQ (reference sequence). Trimming pared 5 bases from V and 5 bases from J, leaving 17 bases between. CDR3 length: 15 residues. CDR3 bases: TGTGCCAGCAGCCCCTCCGGGCGGAAAGGAGATACGCAGTATTTT. It codes for CASSPSGRKGDTQYF.

The chain combines TRBV15 with TRBJ2-7, with 7 nucleotides matching TRBD1. Germline V gene data show CDR1 as LNHNV and CDR2 as YYDKDF (reference sequence). This CDR3 has 13 amino acids. The trim removed 3 bases at V and 6 bases at J, leaving 5 bases unmatched. CDR3 loop: CATSSDRVGEQYF. CDR3 coding DNA: TGTGCCACCAGCAGTGACAGGGTCGGCGAGCAGTACTTC.

The V and J genes are TRBV12-3 or TRBV12-4 and TRBJ1-3; tentative D call: TRBD1 (5 bases). V was cut by 6 bases and J by 1 base, with 10 bases left in between. There are 14 residues in the CDR3. In DNA form, the CDR3 reads TGTGCCAGCAGGACATCAGGGTCTGGAAACACCATATATTTT. The encoded protein is CASRTSGSGNTIYF.

The sample holds a few counts of this clonotype. The CDR3 protein is CASSPTRGAHNEQFF. The CDR3 nucleotides are TGTGCCAGCAGTCCCACTAGAGGCGCCCACAATGAGCAGTTCTTC. The V call is TRBV27, the J call TRBJ2-1, with a tentative D call TRBD2 (5 bases). Germline V gene lookup returns CDR1 MNHEY and CDR2 SMNVEV (reference sequence). CDR3 length: 15 amino acids. V lost 5 bases and J lost 5, with 16 bases in between.

The chain has TRBV5-6 and TRBJ1-5, with D perhaps matching TRBD1 (6 bases). This CDR3 contains 14 residues. The V gene's germline CDR1 is SGHDT and CDR2 YYEEEE. Trimming shortened V by 4 bases and J by 6 bases, and 14 bases separated the two germline ends. The DNA for the CDR3 is TGTGCCAGCAGCCAAGGAGGGGGAACTCAGCCCCAGCATTTT. Translated, it gives CASSQGGGTQPQHF.

The V and J genes are TRBV6-6 and TRBJ2-7; 12 bases map to TRBD2. Germline CDR1 and CDR2: MNHNY and SVGAGI (reference sequence). This CDR3 contains 15 residues. Trimming took 7 bases from V and 3 from J; bases not matched to a gene: 7. CDR3 sequence (DNA): TGTGCCAGCATTCGACCGGGACTAGCGGGCTACGAGCAGTACTTC. Translated, it gives CASIRPGLAGYEQYF.

The J gene is TRBJ2-3, the V gene TRBV7-6; no definite D call. Trimming stripped 0 bases from V and 2 bases from J, with 9 bases between. Germline CDR1 SGHVS, CDR2 FNYEAQ. The CDR3 runs to 15 residues. The CDR3 loop is CASSLADTPTDTQYF. The CDR3 bases are TGTGCCAGCAGCTTAGCCGACACACCCACAGATACGCAGTATTTT.

This sequence joins TRBV6-5 and TRBJ2-7; a possible D gene is TRBD2 (5 bases). There are 13 residues in the CDR3. Trimming shortened V by 0 bases and J by 3 bases, and 6 bases separated the two germline ends. Per germline, CDR1 MNHEY and CDR2 SVGAGI. The CDR3 DNA is TGTGCCAGCAGTTACTCGGGGAGCTACGAGCAGTACTTC. Amino acids: CASSYSGSYEQYF.